These 8 T cell receptor beta chains came from one sample sequenced in a study of CD8+CD57+ T cells in acquired aplastic anemia. The template used for profiling TCR beta VDJ and CDR3 was genomic DNA. Each CDR3 protein gets one entry after TCRdb re-called the reads with MiXCR. The sample includes about 160,000 distinct CDR3 sequences, 48% of them seen just once. Patients selected for sequencing had displayed CD8+CD57+ cell expansion by flow cytometry. The sample comprised sorted CD4+, CD8+, or CD8+CD57+ T cells (not recorded which) from PBMCs. These receptors all come from a human donor with aplastic anemia.

This clonotype was recorded at least ten times. The chain joins TRBV5-1 to TRBJ2-1; no firm D call. This CDR3 has 15 amino acids. Trimming removed 0 bases at V and 2 bases at J, with 9 bases between. Germline CDR1 reads SGHRS; CDR2 reads YFSETQ. The CDR3, as DNA: TGCGCCAGCAGCTTGGTGGGCGGCCCCTACAATGAGCAGTTCTTC. It specifies CASSLVGGPYNEQFF. The whole variable domain, remainder taken from reference TRBV5-1 and TRBJ2-1, is KAGVTQTPRYLIKTRGQQVTLSCSPISGHRSVSWYQQTPGQGLQFLFEYFSETQRNKGNFPGRFSGRQFSNSRSEMNVSTLELGDSALYLCASSLVGGPYNEQFFGPGTRLTVL.

This clonotype has just a few counts. The chain combines TRBV7-9 with TRBJ2-2; a weak D match, TRBD2 (5 bases). This CDR3 spans 12 amino acids. From germline, CDR1 is SEHNR and CDR2 FQNEAQ (reference sequence). Trimming cost V 3 bases and J 8 bases, with 7 bases left between them. CDR3 residues: CASSLRAGELFF. CDR3 DNA sequence: TGTGCCAGCAGCTTGAGGGCTGGGGAGCTGTTTTTT.

This clonotype came up many times. The chain joins TRBV6-5 to TRBJ2-7; either TRBD1 or TRBD2 may supply D (6 bases each). Looked up from germline, CDR1 is MNHEY and CDR2 is SVGAGI. The V gene lost 2 bases and the J gene lost 4 bases, with 21 bases spanning the gap. This CDR3 is built from 17 residues. The CDR3 coding sequence is TGTGCCAGCAGTTACACGGGGGCCGGGACATACGAGTACGAGCAGTACTTC. It encodes CASSYTGAGTYEYEQYF.

The gene calls are TRBV15 and TRBJ2-7; a weak D match, TRBD2 (6 bases). The CDR3 totals 13 residues. The V gene's germline CDR1 is LNHNV and CDR2 YYDKDF (reference sequence). V was shortened by 0 bases and J by 5 bases, with 8 bases between the two germline ends. The CDR3 reads CATSRDPGDEQYF. The CDR3 DNA follows: TGTGCCACCAGCAGAGATCCGGGGGACGAGCAGTACTTC.

This clonotype was observed at least ten times. This chain uses TRBV5-1 with TRBJ1-2; TRBD1 matches 10 bases. Unmatched junction bases numbered 7, after V lost 4 bases and J lost 4 bases. The CDR3 covers 15 residues. Germline V lookup: CDR1 SGHRS, CDR2 YFSETQ. The CDR3 DNA sequence: TGCGCCAGCAGCACGACAGGGGGCGAGGGCTATGGCTACACCTTC. Its translation is CASSTTGGEGYGYTF.

This clonotype was detected a few times. The chain recombines TRBV29-1 with TRBJ2-1; 12 bases match TRBD2. Germline values: CDR1 SQVTM, CDR2 ANQGSEA. The CDR3 has 16 residues. With V trimmed by 6 bases and J by 1 base, 7 bases remained unmatched. CDR3 DNA sequence: TGCAGCGTCCCCAAGACTAGCGGGGGATCCTACAATGAGCAGTTCTTC. It translates to CSVPKTSGGSYNEQFF.

This clonotype turned up a few times. V and J are TRBV18 and TRBJ1-2, with a weak D call TRBD1 (6 bases). The CDR3 totals 13 residues. Germline assignment: CDR1 KGHSH and CDR2 LQKENI. V was pared by 5 bases and J by 6 bases, with 13 bases between. CDR3 protein: CASSRTAPHGYTF. CDR3 bases: TGTGCCAGCTCAAGGACAGCCCCCCATGGCTACACCTTC. The whole variable domain, filled in from reference TRBV18 and TRBJ1-2, reads NAGVMQNPRHLVRRRGQEARLRCSPMKGHSHVYWYRQLPEEGLKFMVYLQKENIIDESGMPKERFSAEFPKEGPSILRIQQVVRGDSAAYFCASSRTAPHGYTFGSGTRLTVV.

This clonotype was seen ten or more times. This chain joins TRBV7-9 and TRBJ1-2, with D unclear. Germline V gene sequence: CDR1 SEHNR, CDR2 FQNEAQ (reference sequence). This CDR3 has 15 amino acids. V was cut by 5 bases and J by 3 bases, with 16 bases left in between. Here the CDR3 reads CASSPRVSRDYGYTF. For the CDR3, the DNA is TGTGCCAGCAGCCCGAGGGTCAGTCGGGACTATGGCTACACCTTC. The whole variable domain, remainder taken from reference TRBV7-9 and TRBJ1-2, is DTGVSQNPRHKITKRGQNVTFRCDPISEHNRLYWYRQTLGQGPEFLTYFQNEAQLEKSRLLSDRFSAERPKGSFSTLEIQRTEQGDSAMYLCASSPRVSRDYGYTFGSGTRLTVV.